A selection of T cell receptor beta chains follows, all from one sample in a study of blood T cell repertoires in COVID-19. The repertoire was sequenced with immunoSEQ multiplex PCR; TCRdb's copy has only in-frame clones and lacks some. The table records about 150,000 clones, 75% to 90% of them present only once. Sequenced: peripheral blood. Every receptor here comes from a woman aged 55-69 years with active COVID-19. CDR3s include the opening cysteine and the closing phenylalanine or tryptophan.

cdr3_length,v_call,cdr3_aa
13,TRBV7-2,CASSPAAQQTQYF
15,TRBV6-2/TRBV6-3,CASSSPSGITYEQYF
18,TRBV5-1,CASSLSSGTGAQRETQYF
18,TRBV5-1,CASSLKRTSGSSTDTQYF
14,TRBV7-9,CASSPRGRAYEQYF
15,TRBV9,CASSVGAGGVNEQFF
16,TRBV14,CASSRSWPGESYEQYF
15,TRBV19,CASSAQGAPSYEQYF
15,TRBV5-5,CASSRTGGANYGYTF
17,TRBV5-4,CASSLSYGRANTGELFF
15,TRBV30,CAWLRDTHMGSPLHF
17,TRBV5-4,CASSSGTSGRVTGELFF
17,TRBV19,CASSILSTGGLSNEQFF
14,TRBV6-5,CASIGLAGAYEQYF
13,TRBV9,CASSPLGGDTQYF
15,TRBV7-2,CASSLVRGDTGELFF
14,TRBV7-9,CASSPRPPGEKQFF